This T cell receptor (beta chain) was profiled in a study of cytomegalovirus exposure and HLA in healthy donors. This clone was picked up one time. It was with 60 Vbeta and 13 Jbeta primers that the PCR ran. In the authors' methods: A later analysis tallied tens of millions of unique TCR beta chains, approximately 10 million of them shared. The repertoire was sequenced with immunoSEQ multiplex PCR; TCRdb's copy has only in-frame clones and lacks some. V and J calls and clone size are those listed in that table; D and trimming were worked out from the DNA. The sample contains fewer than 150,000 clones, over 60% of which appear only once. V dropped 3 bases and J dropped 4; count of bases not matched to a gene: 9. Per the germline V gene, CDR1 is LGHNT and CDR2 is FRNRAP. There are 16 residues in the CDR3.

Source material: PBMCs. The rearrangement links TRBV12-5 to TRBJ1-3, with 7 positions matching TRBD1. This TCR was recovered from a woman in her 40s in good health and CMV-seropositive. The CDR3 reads CASGFLEGASGNTIYF. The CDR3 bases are TGTGCTAGTGGTTTTTTGGAGGGGGCGAGCGGAAACACCATATATTTT.